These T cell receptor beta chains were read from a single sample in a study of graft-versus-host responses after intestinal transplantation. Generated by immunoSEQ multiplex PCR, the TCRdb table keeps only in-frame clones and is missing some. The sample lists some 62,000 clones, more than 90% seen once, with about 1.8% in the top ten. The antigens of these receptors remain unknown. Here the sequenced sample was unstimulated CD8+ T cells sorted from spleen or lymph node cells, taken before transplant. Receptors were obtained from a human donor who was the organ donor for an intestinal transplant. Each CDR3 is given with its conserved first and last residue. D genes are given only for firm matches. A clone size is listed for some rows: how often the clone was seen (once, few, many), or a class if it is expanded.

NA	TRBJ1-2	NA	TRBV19	CASSMAGNGGYTF	TGTGCCAGTAGTATGGCGGGGAATGGTGGCTACACCTTC
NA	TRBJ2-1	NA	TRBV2	CASSSSLASYNEQFF	TGTGCCAGCAGCTCCAGCCTAGCTTCCTACAATGAGCAGTTCTTC
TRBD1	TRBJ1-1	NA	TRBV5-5	CASRLGQGFAEAFF	TGTGCCAGCAGACTGGGACAGGGGTTTGCTGAAGCTTTCTTT
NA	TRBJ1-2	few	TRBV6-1	CASSETEVRGYTF	TGTGCCAGCAGTGAGACAGAGGTGCGTGGCTACACCTTC
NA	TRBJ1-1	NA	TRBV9	CASSVRGSSEAFF	TGTGCCAGCAGCGTAAGGGGTTCTTCTGAAGCTTTCTTT
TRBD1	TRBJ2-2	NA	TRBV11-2	CASSSSATGVPGELFF	TGTGCCAGCAGCTCCTCCGCAACAGGGGTACCCGGGGAGCTGTTTTTT
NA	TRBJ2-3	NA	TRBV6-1	CASSEAPGSTDTQYF	TGTGCCAGCAGTGAAGCCCCGGGAAGCACAGATACGCAGTATTTT
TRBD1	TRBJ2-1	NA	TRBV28	CASKQGMFNEQFF	TGTGCCAGTAAACAGGGGATGTTTAATGAGCAGTTCTTC
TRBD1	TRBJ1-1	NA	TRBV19	CASSLTGAAEAFF	TGTGCCAGTAGTCTGACAGGGGCTGCCGAAGCTTTCTTT
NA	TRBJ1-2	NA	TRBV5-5	CASSLHRFQGRPYGYTF	TGTGCCAGCAGCTTGCATCGGTTTCAGGGGAGACCCTATGGCTACACCTTC
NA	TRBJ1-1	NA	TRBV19	CATFDGGTEAFF	TGTGCCACCTTCGACGGGGGGACTGAAGCTTTCTTT
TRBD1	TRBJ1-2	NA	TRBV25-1	CASSLGAGGTGYTF	TGTGCCAGCAGTTTGGGGGCAGGGGGCACGGGCTACACCTTC
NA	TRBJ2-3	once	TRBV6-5	CASSSRQVTSTDTQYF	TGTGCCAGCAGTTCCCGACAGGTCACTAGCACAGATACGCAGTATTTT
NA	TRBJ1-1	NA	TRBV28	CASSLGRFTEAFF	TGTGCCAGCAGTCTAGGGAGGTTCACTGAAGCTTTCTTT
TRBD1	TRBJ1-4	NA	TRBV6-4	CASSDSKGQPEKLFF	TGTGCCAGCAGTGACTCGAAGGGACAGCCTGAAAAACTGTTTTTT
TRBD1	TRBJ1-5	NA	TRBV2	CASIRDREKNQPQHF	TGTGCCAGCATCCGGGACAGGGAAAAGAATCAGCCCCAGCATTTT
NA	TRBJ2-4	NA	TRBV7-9	CASSLEQAILAKNIQYF	TGTGCCAGCAGCTTAGAACAGGCTATACTAGCCAAAAACATTCAGTACTTC
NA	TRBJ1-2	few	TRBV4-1	CASSQVRGRNYGYTF	TGCGCCAGCAGCCAAGTCCGGGGAAGGAACTATGGCTACACCTTC
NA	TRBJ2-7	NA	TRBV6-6	CASGQVAYEQYF	TGTGCCAGCGGACAAGTAGCCTACGAGCAGTACTTC
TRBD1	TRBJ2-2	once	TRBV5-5	CASSWGQGNTGELFF	TGTGCCAGCAGCTGGGGACAGGGAAACACCGGGGAGCTGTTTTTT
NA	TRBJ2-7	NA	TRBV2	CASRDRRGSYEQYF	TGTGCCAGCAGAGACCGACGAGGTTCCTACGAGCAGTACTTC
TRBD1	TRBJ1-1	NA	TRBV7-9	CASSSRDRGRLDTEAFF	TGTGCCAGCTCATCCCGGGACAGGGGGAGGTTGGACACTGAAGCTTTCTTT
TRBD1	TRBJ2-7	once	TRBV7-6	CASSVTGGAVHEQYF	TGTGCCAGCAGCGTAACAGGGGGCGCGGTACACGAGCAGTACTTC
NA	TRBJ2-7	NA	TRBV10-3	CAISEARGRPYEQYF	TGTGCCATCAGTGAGGCCAGGGGTCGGCCCTACGAGCAGTACTTC
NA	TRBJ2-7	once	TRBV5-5	CASRATQGKEYEQYF	TGTGCCAGCAGGGCAACGCAGGGGAAGGAGTACGAGCAGTACTTC
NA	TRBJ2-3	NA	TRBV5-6	CASSPGGDTQYF	TGTGCCAGCAGCCCGGGTGGAGATACGCAGTATTTT
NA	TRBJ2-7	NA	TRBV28	CASRFTPVAGAEQYF	TGTGCCAGCAGATTTACGCCTGTAGCCGGCGCCGAGCAGTACTTC
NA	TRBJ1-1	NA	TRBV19	CASSIGGGEKNTEAFF	TGTGCCAGTAGTATAGGAGGGGGAGAAAAGAACACTGAAGCTTTCTTT
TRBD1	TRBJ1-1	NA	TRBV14	CASRTQGAALTEAFF	TGTGCCAGCAGGACACAGGGGGCTGCCCTAACTGAAGCTTTCTTT
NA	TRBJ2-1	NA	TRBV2	CASSDVVDSNEQFF	TGTGCCAGCAGTGATGTGGTAGACAGCAATGAGCAGTTCTTC
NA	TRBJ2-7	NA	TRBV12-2	CASRGGGDPFGEQYF	TGTGCAAGTCGGGGAGGGGGGGACCCCTTCGGGGAGCAGTACTTC
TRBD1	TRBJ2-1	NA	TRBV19	CATTNLRDRVDNEQFF	TGTGCCACCACCAACCTCCGGGACAGGGTTGACAATGAGCAGTTCTTC